The 6 T cell receptor beta chains reported below all come from one sample, sequenced in a study of CD8+ T cells in alopecia areata (dated by TCRdb to the late 2010s). The library was obtained by the immunoSEQ multiplex PCR assay. RNA was extracted from all samples and reverse transcribed into cDNA, which served as template for TCR sequencing. Entries here come from immuneACCESS through TCRdb and include only in-frame sequences with V and J called. Some clones fail to appear in such tables; in the studies checked, an unresolved V gene covers under half of the shortfall, and the cause of the remainder is unknown. In all, the sample holds roughly 150,000 clones, and about 60% of those were seen once. The ten largest make up about 4.9% of the sample. The sample consisted of CD4+ T cells sorted from blood. Source of these receptors: a human donor in good health.

The chain links TRBV5-1 to TRBJ2-1, with 10 positions matching TRBD2. In germline, CDR1 is SGHRS, CDR2 YFSETQ. The CDR3 consists of 16 residues. V was clipped by 0 bases and J by 6 bases; unmatched bases: 6. CDR3 coding DNA: TGCGCCAGCAGCTTGGGCCCAGCGGGAGGGCCCAATGAGCAGTTCTTC. The encoded protein is CASSLGPAGGPNEQFF. The full variable domain, with the rest looked up from reference TRBV5-1 and TRBJ2-1, is KAGVTQTPRYLIKTRGQQVTLSCSPISGHRSVSWYQQTPGQGLQFLFEYFSETQRNKGNFPGRFSGRQFSNSRSEMNVSTLELGDSALYLCASSLGPAGGPNEQFFGPGTRLTVL.

This clone was seen only a few times. V and J are TRBV7-9 and TRBJ2-1, with D possibly matching TRBD2 (6 bases). V lost 8 bases and J 6 bases, leaving 14 bases between the germline ends. The CDR3 has 13 amino acids. CDR1 is SEHNR and CDR2 is FQNEAQ in the germline V gene (reference sequence). CDR3 bases: TGTGCCAGCCCATCGGGAGCGACCAATGAGCAGTTCTTC. This codes for CASPSGATNEQFF.

The chain joins TRBV29-1 to TRBJ1-1; TRBD1 is a possible D gene (6 bases). The V gene's germline CDR1 is SQVTM and CDR2 ANQGSEA. The ends were cut back, 5 bases at V and 3 bases at J, with 13 bases in the middle. There are 13 residues in the CDR3. The DNA of the CDR3 is TGCAGCGTTCGGGGGGCGGTGGACACTGAAGCTTTCTTT. Translating it yields CSVRGAVDTEAFF.

This clone has just a few counts. The rearrangement uses TRBV19 and TRBJ2-7, with D possibly matching TRBD2 (6 bases). The CDR3 is 14 residues long. The V gene's germline CDR1 is LNHDA and CDR2 SQIVND (reference sequence). V lost 7 bases and J 3 bases, leaving 16 bases between the germline ends. CDR3 in amino acids: CASTRGRGFYEQYF. Here the CDR3 DNA reads TGTGCCAGTACTCGTGGGCGGGGATTCTACGAGCAGTACTTC.

The genes are TRBV28 and TRBJ2-4, with D perhaps TRBD1 (6 bases). The CDR3 extends over 13 amino acids. Germline V CDR1 and CDR2: MDHEN, SYDVKM. Trimming removed 6 bases from V and 9 bases from J, with 15 bases in between. CDR3 coding DNA: TGTGCCAGCAGCCCTGACAGGTTGAGCATTCAGTACTTC. As protein: CASSPDRLSIQYF. The full variable domain, with the rest looked up from reference TRBV28 and TRBJ2-4, is DVKVTQSSRYLVKRTGEKVFLECVQDMDHENMFWYRQDPGLGLRLIYFSYDVKMKEKGDIPEGYSVSREKKERFSLILESASTNQTSMYLCASSPDRLSIQYFGAGTRLSVL.

The V and J genes are TRBV29-1 and TRBJ2-5; no firm D call. Trimming pared 3 bases from V and 4 bases from J, leaving 12 bases between. The CDR3 has 13 residues. Germline loops: CDR1 SQVTM, CDR2 ANQGSEA. CDR3: CSVEARLAETQYF. DNA for the CDR3: TGCAGCGTTGAGGCTCGCTTGGCAGAGACCCAGTACTTC.